These T cell receptor beta chains were read from a single sample in a study of human T cells and chemical hapten exposure. A single record per CDR3 protein comes from TCRdb applying MiXCR to the RACE reads. The repertoire includes approximately 370,000 distinct CDR3 sequences, 4.5% to 7% of them detected once, and about 7.7% sits in the top ten. This specimen consisted of whole blood, obtained in connection with sensitization to the hapten diphenylcyclopropenone (DPC). The receptor source for this set is a woman aged 18-35 years with alopecia areata. Some clones in this sample may be carry-over from other donors' samples. Each CDR3 is given with its conserved first and last residue.

>TRBJ2-3|TRBV5-1|14
CASMLPKMTDTQYF
>TRBJ1-4|TRBV14|15
CASSPQTAFNEKLFF
>TRBJ1-1|TRBV18|13
CASSPGPAAEAFF
>TRBJ1-1|TRBV4-2|15
CASSPRTERNTEAFF
>TRBJ2-5|TRBV2|14
CASNRLAGEKTQYF
>TRBJ2-5|TRBV6-6|14
CASRRDRGQETQYF
>TRBJ2-5|TRBV3-1|12
CASSQSDAAQYF
>TRBJ1-1|TRBV12-3/TRBV12-4|14
CASSAHGFNTEAFF
>TRBJ2-5|TRBV6-5|14
CASSQHRGQETQYF
>TRBJ1-2|TRBV7-9|15
CASRAGTGIDGGYTF
>TRBJ1-2|TRBV4-2|13
CASSHDSIYGYTF
>TRBJ1-5|TRBV6-1|14
CASSEFPSNQPQHF
>TRBJ2-7|TRBV2|13
CASTGTGRYEQYF
>TRBJ1-4|TRBV2|14
CASRRGGNNEKLFF
>TRBJ2-3|TRBV4-3|16
CASSQDLYRETDTQYF
>TRBJ1-1|TRBV7-9|15
CASSLVGILNTEAFF
>TRBJ1-6|TRBV6-5|16
CASSSGQSSYNSPLHF
>TRBJ1-6|TRBV7-2|15
CASSSRRIHNSPLHF
>TRBJ2-4|TRBV6-2/TRBV6-3|13
CASSPTGADIQYF
>TRBJ1-5|TRBV7-2|15
CASSPWALSNQPQHF
>TRBJ2-7|TRBV6-5|16
CASRTLSTGLSYEQYF
>TRBJ1-2|TRBV4-3|17
CASSQEGRWGGTYGYTF
>TRBJ2-7|TRBV29-1|14
CSVARGRGRDEQYF
>TRBJ1-1|TRBV4-1|15
CASSQDLVLNTEAFF
>TRBJ1-1|TRBV7-2|13
CASSFAEAGEAFF
>TRBJ1-1|TRBV12-5|12
CASGPDGGEAFF
>TRBJ1-1|TRBV6-5|15
CATRSGGVQNTEAFF
>TRBJ2-1|TRBV4-2|15
CASSLTGGAGNEQFF
>TRBJ2-3|TRBV5-1|14
CASRGQLSTDTQYF
>TRBJ1-6|TRBV2|15
CASSVNRGDNSPLHF
>TRBJ2-1|TRBV12-3/TRBV12-4|15
CASSLVKGTGNEQFF
>TRBJ1-5|TRBV6-2/TRBV6-3|19
CASSKTGTGRFFSNQPQHF
>TRBJ1-1|TRBV6-5|13
CASSYGQGSEAFF
>TRBJ1-4|TRBV2|15
CASSLSHRSNEKLFF
>TRBJ2-2|TRBV19|15
CAGWYLGGNTGELFF
>TRBJ2-7|TRBV7-6|14
CASSPPGGSYEQYF
>TRBJ2-7|TRBV6-1|15
CASSGLAGSSYEQYF
>TRBJ1-6|TRBV20-1|16
CSAQIGVLVGDSPLHF
>TRBJ1-1|TRBV4-3|14
CASSQGIQTDEAFF
>TRBJ1-3|TRBV6-2/TRBV6-3|15
CASSRTGSSGNTIYF
>TRBJ1-1|TRBV7-2|15
CASSFVGTGGTEAFF
>TRBJ2-3|TRBV11-2|17
CASSPGTSGFPGDTQYF
>TRBJ1-1|TRBV7-2|14
CASSPSGQYTEAFF
>TRBJ1-6|TRBV7-9|14
CASSLGSANSPLHF
>TRBJ2-4|TRBV20-1|15
CSARGDPKAPNIQYF
>TRBJ1-5|TRBV3-1|14
CASSHRGGDQPQHF
>TRBJ2-2|TRBV24-1|18
CATSGPGTSGGAGGELFF
>TRBJ2-1|TRBV12-3/TRBV12-4|16
CASSSSSGGTYNEQFF
>TRBJ1-1|TRBV4-1|15
CASSLTGTANTEAFF
>TRBJ1-1|TRBV5-1|13
CASSSNSNTEAFF
>TRBJ1-2|TRBV20-1|14
CSAPYGSLNYGYTF
>TRBJ2-1|TRBV29-1|12
CSASGGGHEQFF
>TRBJ2-4|TRBV7-2|17
CASSPLSGGVAKNIQYF
>TRBJ1-5|TRBV6-5|14
CATPLRQRNQPQHF
>TRBJ1-2|TRBV10-3|14
CAISEGVEDSGYTF
>TRBJ1-1|TRBV6-1|12
CASITYRLEAFF
>TRBJ1-1|TRBV7-2|15
CASSLEGSLNTEAFF
>TRBJ1-2|TRBV5-6|19
CASSLIYLTSGTDHAAYTF
>TRBJ1-2|TRBV6-5|14
CASRMGQGNYGYTF
>TRBJ1-5|TRBV12-5|15
CASGSGVMGNQPQHF